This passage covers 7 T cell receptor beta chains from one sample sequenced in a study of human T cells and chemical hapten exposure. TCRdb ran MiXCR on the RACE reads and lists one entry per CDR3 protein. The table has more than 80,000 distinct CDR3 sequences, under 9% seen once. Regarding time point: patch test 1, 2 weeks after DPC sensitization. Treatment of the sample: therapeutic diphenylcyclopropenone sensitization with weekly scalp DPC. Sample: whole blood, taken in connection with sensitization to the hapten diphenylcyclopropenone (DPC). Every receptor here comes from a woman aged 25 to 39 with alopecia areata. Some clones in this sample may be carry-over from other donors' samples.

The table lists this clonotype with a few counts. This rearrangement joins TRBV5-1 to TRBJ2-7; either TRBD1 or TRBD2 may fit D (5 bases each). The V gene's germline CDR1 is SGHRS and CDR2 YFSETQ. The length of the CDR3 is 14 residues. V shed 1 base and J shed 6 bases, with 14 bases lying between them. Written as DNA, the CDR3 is TGCGCCAGCAGCTTGTATCCCGGGGCCCTCGAGCAGTACTTC. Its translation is CASSLYPGALEQYF.

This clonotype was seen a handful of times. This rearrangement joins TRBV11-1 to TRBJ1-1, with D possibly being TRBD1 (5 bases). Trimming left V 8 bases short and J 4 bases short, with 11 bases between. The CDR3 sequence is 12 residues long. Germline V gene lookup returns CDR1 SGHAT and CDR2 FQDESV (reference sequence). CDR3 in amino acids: CASVGASTEAFF. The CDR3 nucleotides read TGTGCCAGCGTAGGGGCGAGCACTGAAGCTTTCTTT.

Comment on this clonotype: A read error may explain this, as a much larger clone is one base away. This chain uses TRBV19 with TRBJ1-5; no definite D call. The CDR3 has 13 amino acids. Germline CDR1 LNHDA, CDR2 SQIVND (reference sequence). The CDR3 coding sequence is TGTGCCAATAGTATACGGTCGGATCAGCCCCAGCATTTT. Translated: CANSIRSDQPQHF.

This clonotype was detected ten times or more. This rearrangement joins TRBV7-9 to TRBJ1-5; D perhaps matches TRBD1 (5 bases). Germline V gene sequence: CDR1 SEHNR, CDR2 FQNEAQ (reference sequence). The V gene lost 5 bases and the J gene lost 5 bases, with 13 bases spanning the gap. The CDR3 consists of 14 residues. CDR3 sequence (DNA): TGTGCCAGCAGCCGCGGGCAGGGCCATCAGCCCCAGCATTTT. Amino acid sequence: CASSRGQGHQPQHF. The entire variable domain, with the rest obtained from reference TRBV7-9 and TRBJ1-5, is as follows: DTGVSQNPRHKITKRGQNVTFRCDPISEHNRLYWYRQTLGQGPEFLTYFQNEAQLEKSRLLSDRFSAERPKGSFSTLEIQRTEQGDSAMYLCASSRGQGHQPQHFGDGTRLSIL.

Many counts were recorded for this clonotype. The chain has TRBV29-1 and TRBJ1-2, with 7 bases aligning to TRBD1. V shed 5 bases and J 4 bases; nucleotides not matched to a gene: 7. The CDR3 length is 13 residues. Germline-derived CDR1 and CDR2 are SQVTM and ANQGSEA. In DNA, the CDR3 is TGCAGCGTTACAGGGGATTTAGGCTATGGCTACACCTTC. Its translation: CSVTGDLGYGYTF.

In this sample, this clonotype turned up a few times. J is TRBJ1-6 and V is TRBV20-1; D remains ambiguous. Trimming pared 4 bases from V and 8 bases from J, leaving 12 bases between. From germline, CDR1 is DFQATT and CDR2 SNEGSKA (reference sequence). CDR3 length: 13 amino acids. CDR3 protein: CSAISQADSPLHF. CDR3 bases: TGCAGTGCTATTTCTCAGGCAGATTCACCCCTCCACTTT.

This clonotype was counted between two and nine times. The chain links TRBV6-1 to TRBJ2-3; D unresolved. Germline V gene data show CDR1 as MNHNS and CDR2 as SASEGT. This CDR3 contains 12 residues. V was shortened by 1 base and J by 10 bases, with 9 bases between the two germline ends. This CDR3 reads CASSEVIVPQYF. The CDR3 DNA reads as TGTGCCAGCAGTGAAGTGATCGTGCCGCAGTATTTT.